Listed below are T cell receptor beta chains from one sample, sequenced in a study of PD-1 blockade in classical Hodgkin lymphoma. Sequencing used immunoSEQ multiplex PCR; TCRdb keeps in-frame clones, though not all of them. Of under 30,000 clones listed, around 69% were seen once; the top ten hold over 15%. This sample comprised peripheral blood mononuclear cells (PBMCs), obtained at baseline. The receptors shown here come from a human donor with classical Hodgkin lymphoma. Each CDR3 is given with its conserved first and last residue. Fields, in order: D gene, V gene, clone size, J gene, CDR3 DNA, CDR3 protein. D genes are given only for firm matches. Where a row states a size, it is once, few, many or the class of an expanded clone; other rows omit it.

d_gene: TRBD1
v_gene: TRBV7-8
abundance: -
j_gene: TRBJ2-7
CDR3nt: TGTGCCAGCAGCTTTCCGGGGACAGGGCCCTACGAGCAGTACTTC
CDR3aa: CASSFPGTGPYEQYF

d_gene: -
v_gene: TRBV30
abundance: few
j_gene: TRBJ1-3
CDR3nt: TGTGCCTGGGACGTTGGAAACACCATATATTTT
CDR3aa: CAWDVGNTIYF

d_gene: -
v_gene: TRBV7-2
abundance: many
j_gene: TRBJ2-7
CDR3nt: TGTGCCAGCAGCTTAGGGACAGCTTCCTACGAGCAGTACTTC
CDR3aa: CASSLGTASYEQYF

d_gene: -
v_gene: TRBV6-5
abundance: -
j_gene: TRBJ2-5
CDR3nt: TGTGCCAGCAGTTACTCGTCCCAGACCCAGTACTTC
CDR3aa: CASSYSSQTQYF

d_gene: -
v_gene: TRBV5-1
abundance: -
j_gene: TRBJ2-1
CDR3nt: TGCGCCAGCAGCTTGGCGCCAGGGACGGGTGAGCAGTTCTTC
CDR3aa: CASSLAPGTGEQFF

d_gene: -
v_gene: TRBV19
abundance: -
j_gene: TRBJ1-6
CDR3nt: TGTGCCAGTAGTTGGCTCGGCTCCTATAATTCACCCCTCCACTTT
CDR3aa: CASSWLGSYNSPLHF

d_gene: TRBD1
v_gene: TRBV29-1
abundance: -
j_gene: TRBJ2-5
CDR3nt: TGCAGCGCCGCCTCCCGGGACAGAGAACAAGAGACCCAGTACTTC
CDR3aa: CSAASRDREQETQYF

d_gene: -
v_gene: TRBV30
abundance: -
j_gene: TRBJ2-5
CDR3nt: TGTGCCTGGAGTGGAGAATGGGGGAGGCGAGAGACCCAGTACTTC
CDR3aa: CAWSGEWGRRETQYF

d_gene: -
v_gene: TRBV29-1
abundance: -
j_gene: TRBJ2-7
CDR3nt: TGCAGCGTTGATTCCGGGTCGGGCGAGCAGTACTTC
CDR3aa: CSVDSGSGEQYF

d_gene: -
v_gene: TRBV9
abundance: few
j_gene: TRBJ1-2
CDR3nt: TGTGCCAGCAGCGTAGGGGGAGACTATGGCTACACCTTC
CDR3aa: CASSVGGDYGYTF

d_gene: TRBD1
v_gene: TRBV4-3
abundance: -
j_gene: TRBJ1-2
CDR3nt: TGCGCCAGCAGCCGGGAGACAGGGGGCGTCTATGGCTACACCTTC
CDR3aa: CASSRETGGVYGYTF

d_gene: TRBD2
v_gene: TRBV7-9
abundance: -
j_gene: TRBJ2-6
CDR3nt: TGTGCCAGCAGCTTTGGGGGACTAGCTGGGGCCAACGTCCTGACTTTC
CDR3aa: CASSFGGLAGANVLTF

d_gene: -
v_gene: TRBV6-6
abundance: -
j_gene: TRBJ2-3
CDR3nt: TGTGCCAGCAGTTACTTAGCGACGAGCACAGATACGCAGTATTTT
CDR3aa: CASSYLATSTDTQYF

d_gene: TRBD1
v_gene: TRBV9
abundance: -
j_gene: TRBJ2-3
CDR3nt: TGTGCCAGCAGCCTGGGACAGTCAGATACGCAGTATTTT
CDR3aa: CASSLGQSDTQYF

d_gene: -
v_gene: TRBV14
abundance: -
j_gene: TRBJ2-6
CDR3nt: TGTGCCAGCAGCCAAGCGTGGGCTGGGGCCAACGTCCTGACTTTC
CDR3aa: CASSQAWAGANVLTF

d_gene: -
v_gene: TRBV30
abundance: -
j_gene: TRBJ2-7
CDR3nt: TGTGCCTGTAATCAGGGGGGCTACGAGCAGTACTTC
CDR3aa: CACNQGGYEQYF

d_gene: -
v_gene: TRBV19
abundance: -
j_gene: TRBJ2-3
CDR3nt: TGTGCCAGTAGTCGGCGAACCAGAGATACGCAGTATTTT
CDR3aa: CASSRRTRDTQYF

d_gene: TRBD1
v_gene: TRBV10-2
abundance: -
j_gene: TRBJ2-7
CDR3nt: TGCGCCAGCAGTGACCTTACAGGGGGTGCCTACGAGCAGTACTTC
CDR3aa: CASSDLTGGAYEQYF

d_gene: -
v_gene: TRBV29-1
abundance: -
j_gene: TRBJ1-5
CDR3nt: TGCAGCGTTGAAGCGGGCGTAAATCAGCCCCAGCATTTT
CDR3aa: CSVEAGVNQPQHF

d_gene: TRBD2
v_gene: TRBV19
abundance: -
j_gene: TRBJ2-3
CDR3nt: TGTGCCAGTAGTATAGCACGGCTTAGCGGGGGGGCTCGTACGCAGTATTTT
CDR3aa: CASSIARLSGGARTQYF

d_gene: TRBD2
v_gene: TRBV6-5
abundance: -
j_gene: TRBJ2-1
CDR3nt: TGTGCCAGCAGTAACAAGCGGGGGGGCCGGTATGAGCAGTTCTTC
CDR3aa: CASSNKRGGRYEQFF

d_gene: -
v_gene: TRBV19
abundance: -
j_gene: TRBJ2-5
CDR3nt: TGTGCCAGTAGTTTCGGGTATGGAAGTTCGACCCAGTACTTC
CDR3aa: CASSFGYGSSTQYF

d_gene: TRBD2
v_gene: TRBV7-2
abundance: -
j_gene: TRBJ2-3
CDR3nt: TGTGCCAGCAGCTTAGCGGGAGGGAGCACAGATACGCAGTATTTT
CDR3aa: CASSLAGGSTDTQYF

d_gene: -
v_gene: TRBV7-2
abundance: -
j_gene: TRBJ1-3
CDR3nt: TGTGCCAGCAGCTTAGTAGGCGCTGGAAACACCATATATTTT
CDR3aa: CASSLVGAGNTIYF

d_gene: TRBD1
v_gene: TRBV19
abundance: medium-sized
j_gene: TRBJ2-1
CDR3nt: TGTGCCAGTGGGACAGGAGAGCAGTTCTTC
CDR3aa: CASGTGEQFF

d_gene: -
v_gene: TRBV18
abundance: -
j_gene: TRBJ2-3
CDR3nt: TGTGCCAGTTCTATCGGGGAGGATACGCAGTATTTT
CDR3aa: CASSIGEDTQYF

d_gene: -
v_gene: TRBV7-9
abundance: -
j_gene: TRBJ1-2
CDR3nt: TGTGCCAGCAGCTTCGGGCAGGGCGGGGGCTACACCTTC
CDR3aa: CASSFGQGGGYTF

d_gene: TRBD1
v_gene: TRBV18
abundance: -
j_gene: TRBJ1-1
CDR3nt: TGTGCCAGCTCAAAAGGGACAGGGGGCTTCGCTGAAGCTTTCTTT
CDR3aa: CASSKGTGGFAEAFF

d_gene: -
v_gene: TRBV5-6
abundance: few
j_gene: TRBJ1-2
CDR3nt: TGTGCCAGCAGCTTCCAGGGGCGCTACGGCTATGGCTACACCTTC
CDR3aa: CASSFQGRYGYGYTF

d_gene: -
v_gene: TRBV7-2
abundance: -
j_gene: TRBJ2-1
CDR3nt: TGTGCCAGCAGCTATCCAGGGGAGCATGAGCAGTTCTTC
CDR3aa: CASSYPGEHEQFF

d_gene: -
v_gene: TRBV19
abundance: -
j_gene: TRBJ1-5
CDR3nt: TGTGCCAGTAGTGGGATGGCGGGTCAGCCCCAGCATTTT
CDR3aa: CASSGMAGQPQHF

d_gene: -
v_gene: TRBV7-2
abundance: -
j_gene: TRBJ2-1
CDR3nt: TGTGCCAGCAGCATCGGAGTGGGGGGGCAGGCCTACAATGAGCAGTTCTTC
CDR3aa: CASSIGVGGQAYNEQFF

d_gene: -
v_gene: TRBV29-1
abundance: few
j_gene: TRBJ1-2
CDR3nt: TGCAGCGTCCTAGTAATGGCGACTCGAGGCTACACCTTC
CDR3aa: CSVLVMATRGYTF

d_gene: -
v_gene: TRBV18
abundance: -
j_gene: TRBJ1-2
CDR3nt: TGTGCCAGCTCACCGGGACGGGGGGACTATGGCTACACCTTC
CDR3aa: CASSPGRGDYGYTF

d_gene: -
v_gene: TRBV19
abundance: -
j_gene: TRBJ2-1
CDR3nt: TGTGCCAGCAGGAACGGGAATGAGCAGTTCTTC
CDR3aa: CASRNGNEQFF

d_gene: -
v_gene: TRBV27
abundance: -
j_gene: TRBJ2-2
CDR3nt: TGTGCCAGCAGTTTATCAGGGTTTAACACCGGGGGGCTGTTTTTT
CDR3aa: CASSLSGFNTGGLFF

d_gene: TRBD2
v_gene: TRBV28
abundance: -
j_gene: TRBJ2-1
CDR3nt: TGTGCCAGCCACTCGGGACTAGCGTACAATGAGCAGTTCTTC
CDR3aa: CASHSGLAYNEQFF

d_gene: -
v_gene: TRBV18
abundance: medium-sized
j_gene: TRBJ2-3
CDR3nt: TGTGCCAGCTCACCAAGCGGGACAGATACGCAGTATTTT
CDR3aa: CASSPSGTDTQYF

d_gene: TRBD2
v_gene: TRBV9
abundance: once
j_gene: TRBJ2-3
CDR3nt: TGTGCCAGCAGCGTTCCCCGCCTTCTAGCGGGGGTACCAGATACGCAGTATTTT
CDR3aa: CASSVPRLLAGVPDTQYF

d_gene: TRBD2
v_gene: TRBV10-3
abundance: once
j_gene: TRBJ2-3
CDR3nt: TGTGCCATCAGCGGGACTAGCGGGCGAAACACAGATACGCAGTATTTT
CDR3aa: CAISGTSGRNTDTQYF